These T cell receptor beta chains were read from a single sample in a study of shared clonotypes between healthy human individuals. Data came from immunoSEQ multiplex PCR; TCRdb stores just in-frame clones and leaves some out. The sample holds 600,000 to 750,000 clones; 60% to 80% are singletons and the top ten take less than 2%. The sequenced material came from memory CD4+ T cells sorted from blood. The source of these receptors is a woman aged 25-40 years in good health. CDR3s include the opening cysteine and the closing phenylalanine or tryptophan. The D gene is left open where the match is weak. Size values are once, few and many counts, or a class for expanded clones, and some rows have none.

v_call	j_call	d_call	clone_size	cdr3_aa	cdr3_nt
TRBV5-4	TRBJ1-1	NA	NA	CASSYPGVKRTEAFF	TGTGCCAGCAGCTATCCAGGGGTGAAAAGAACTGAAGCTTTCTTT
TRBV5-6	TRBJ1-5	NA	NA	CASSLDRERNNQPQHF	TGTGCCAGCAGCTTGGACAGGGAAAGGAACAATCAGCCCCAGCATTTT
TRBV2	TRBJ2-1	NA	NA	CASSVWGVQQFF	TGTGCCAGCAGTGTATGGGGGGTCCAGCAGTTCTTC
TRBV29-1	TRBJ2-4	TRBD1	NA	CSVGQGTTKNIQYF	TGCAGCGTCGGACAGGGGACGACCAAAAACATTCAGTACTTC
TRBV5-4	TRBJ1-2	NA	NA	CASSLARGSGGYTF	TGTGCCAGCAGCTTGGCCAGAGGGTCTGGTGGCTACACCTTC
TRBV28	TRBJ2-7	NA	NA	CASSSSVSLDEQYF	TGTGCCAGCAGTTCCAGCGTATCTCTGGACGAGCAGTACTTC
TRBV19	TRBJ2-2	TRBD1	once	CASSVPGQANTGELFF	TGTGCCAGTAGTGTACCGGGACAGGCGAACACCGGGGAGCTGTTTTTT
TRBV5-1	TRBJ2-2	NA	NA	CASSLLGTGELFF	TGCGCCAGCAGCTTGTTGGGCACCGGGGAGCTGTTTTTT
TRBV10-3	TRBJ2-7	TRBD2	few	CAISVLAGDEQYF	TGTGCCATCAGTGTACTAGCGGGAGACGAGCAGTACTTC
TRBV4-2	TRBJ1-2	TRBD1	NA	CASSQTDRDNFGYTF	TGTGCCAGCAGCCAAACCGACAGGGATAACTTCGGCTACACCTTC
TRBV7-2	TRBJ2-2	NA	NA	CASSRGGANTGELFF	TGTGCCAGCAGCCGAGGCGGGGCGAACACCGGGGAGCTGTTTTTT
TRBV11-2	TRBJ2-1	NA	NA	CASAIGLDNNEQFF	TGTGCCAGCGCAATCGGACTGGACAACAATGAGCAGTTCTTC
TRBV5-1	TRBJ2-5	TRBD1	NA	CASSFTDRVQETQYF	TGCGCCAGCAGCTTTACCGACAGGGTCCAAGAGACCCAGTACTTC
TRBV6-5	TRBJ2-1	TRBD1	NA	CASSYSDRDHEQFF	TGTGCCAGCAGTTACTCTGACAGGGACCATGAGCAGTTCTTC
TRBV19	TRBJ2-3	NA	many	CASTGDLVSDTQYF	TGTGCCAGTACAGGGGATCTGGTATCAGATACGCAGTATTTT
TRBV5-6	TRBJ2-6	NA	NA	CASSFGVSGANVLTF	TGTGCCAGCAGCTTTGGGGTCTCAGGGGCCAACGTCCTGACTTTC
TRBV2	TRBJ2-7	NA	NA	CASSRDVYEQYF	TGTGCCAGCAGTCGCGACGTGTACGAGCAGTACTTC
TRBV18	TRBJ2-5	NA	once	CASSRGIEETQYF	TGTGCCAGCTCACGCGGAATTGAGGAGACCCAGTACTTC
TRBV19	TRBJ1-5	NA	NA	CASSIRTREQPQHF	TGTGCCAGTAGTATTCGTACGCGGGAACAGCCCCAGCATTTT
TRBV19	TRBJ1-1	TRBD1	NA	CASRTGGHTEAFF	TGTGCCAGTCGAACAGGGGGCCACACTGAAGCTTTCTTT
TRBV11-3	TRBJ2-1	NA	NA	CASSLGQAANEQFF	TGTGCCAGCAGCTTAGGGCAAGCGGCCAATGAGCAGTTCTTC
TRBV2	TRBJ2-6	NA	many	CASSRMVVSGANVLTF	TGTGCCAGCAGCCGAATGGTAGTCTCTGGGGCCAACGTCCTGACTTTC
TRBV18	TRBJ2-5	NA	few	CASSPIRSFQETQYF	TGTGCCAGCTCACCGATCCGATCGTTCCAAGAGACCCAGTACTTC
TRBV10-1	TRBJ2-7	NA	NA	CASSRQSNPYEQYF	TGCGCCAGCAGTCGACAGTCCAATCCCTACGAGCAGTACTTC
TRBV2	TRBJ2-1	NA	NA	CASRGPSRNEQFF	TGTGCCAGCAGGGGCCCCTCTCGGAATGAGCAGTTCTTC
TRBV27	TRBJ2-1	TRBD2	NA	CASSLLREFENEQFF	TGTGCCAGCAGTTTATTGCGGGAGTTCGAGAATGAGCAGTTCTTC
TRBV5-1	TRBJ1-2	NA	NA	CASSAGHAQVTF	TGCGCCAGCAGCGCGGGACACGCTCAGGTCACCTTC